This T cell receptor beta chain was profiled in a study of early T cells in non-severe SARS-CoV-2 infection. Overall study: Chains from this unsorted whole-blood bulk RNA could not be paired. Findings and limits, study-wide: VDJdb matching, biased toward anti-spike CD8 responses, missed private and CD4 specificities.

The germline V gene encodes CDR1 SGHRS and CDR2 YFSETQ. V was pared by 2 bases and J by 3 bases, with 12 bases between. CDR3 length: 16 residues. This clonotype was observed many times. Its antigen is currently unknown. Unique molecular identifiers were attached to individual cDNA molecules. In TCRdb, the 5' RACE reads were re-called with MiXCR into one record per CDR3 protein. The sample includes 25,000 to 40,000 distinct CDR3 sequences, roughly 5.3% of them seen just once. This clonotype was sampled from an adult who was a healthcare worker with PCR-confirmed SARS-CoV-2 infection or an uninfected control (not recorded which). This rearrangement joins TRBV5-1 to TRBJ2-6, with D perhaps TRBD1 or TRBD2 (6 bases each). The sequenced material came from whole blood. CDR3 loop: CASSLAGGGGANVLTF. The DNA of the CDR3 is TGCGCCAGCAGCTTAGCCGGGGGCGGTGGGGCCAACGTCCTGACTTTC.